This T cell receptor (beta chain) was captured by sequencing in a study of blood T cells in healthy people across ages. Whole-study context: In model experiments, template switching was able to capture about one barcoded beta molecule for every two T cells that were present.

About this clonotype: Its antigen is not identified. Possible read error: a much larger clone is one base away.

There were at least 6 micrograms of total RNA extracted from every sample. A second PCR of about 7 to 11 cycles used a sample-barcoded 5' primer and a J-beta primer mix. Each CDR3 protein is one row after TCRdb ran MiXCR on the 5' RACE reads. Of hundreds of thousands of distinct CDR3 sequences in the sample, over 45% were seen once. Study-level points and caveats: Higher diversity, along with more naive CD4+ cells, distinguished long-lived donors from aged donors. Observed TCR beta diversity per million T cells went down as age went up. This fall followed a roughly linear course with age.

The CDR3 consists of 15 residues. Germline lookup yields CDR1 MDHEN and CDR2 SYDVKM. The receptor comes from a young man in good health. Sequencing was done on a sample of blood. The chain is built from TRBV28 and TRBJ2-7, with TRBD1 as a possible D gene (6 bases). The CDR3 DNA reads as TGTGCCGGCAGCCCGAGACAGGACAGCTCCTACGAGCAGTACTTC. Protein product: CAGSPRQDSSYEQYF.